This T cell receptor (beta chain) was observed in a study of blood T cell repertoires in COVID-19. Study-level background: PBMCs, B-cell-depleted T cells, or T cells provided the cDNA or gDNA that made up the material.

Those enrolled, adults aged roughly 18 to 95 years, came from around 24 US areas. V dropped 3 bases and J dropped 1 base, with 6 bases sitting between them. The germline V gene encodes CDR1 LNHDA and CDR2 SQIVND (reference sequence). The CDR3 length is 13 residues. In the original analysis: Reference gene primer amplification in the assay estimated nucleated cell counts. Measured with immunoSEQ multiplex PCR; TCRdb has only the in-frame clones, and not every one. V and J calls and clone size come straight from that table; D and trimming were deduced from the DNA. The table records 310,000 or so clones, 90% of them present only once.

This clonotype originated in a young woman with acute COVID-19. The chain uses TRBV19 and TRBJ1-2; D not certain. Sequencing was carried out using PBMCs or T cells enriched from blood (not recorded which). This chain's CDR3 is CASSIPHNYGYTF. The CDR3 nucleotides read TGTGCCAGTAGTATTCCACATAACTATGGCTACACCTTC.